This T cell receptor beta chain derives from a study of technical replicates of blood from a handful of donors. Method: immunoSEQ multiplex PCR; TCRdb's copy keeps in-frame clones and lacks some. The sample lists almost 90,000 clones; 85% to 95% were seen once. V was cut by 2 bases and J by 4 bases, with 23 bases left in between. This CDR3 region has 18 residues. Germline V gene sequence: CDR1 MNHEY, CDR2 SMNVEV (reference sequence). Sequenced: T cells isolated from PBMCs. The sequence was collected from a human donor in good health. The V call is TRBV27, the J call TRBJ1-2; unclear D gene. The CDR3 DNA reads as TGTGCCAGCAGTTTAGTCCAACTAGTTGGTCTTGGCGGCTATGGCTACACCTTC. This sequence encodes CASSLVQLVGLGGYGYTF.